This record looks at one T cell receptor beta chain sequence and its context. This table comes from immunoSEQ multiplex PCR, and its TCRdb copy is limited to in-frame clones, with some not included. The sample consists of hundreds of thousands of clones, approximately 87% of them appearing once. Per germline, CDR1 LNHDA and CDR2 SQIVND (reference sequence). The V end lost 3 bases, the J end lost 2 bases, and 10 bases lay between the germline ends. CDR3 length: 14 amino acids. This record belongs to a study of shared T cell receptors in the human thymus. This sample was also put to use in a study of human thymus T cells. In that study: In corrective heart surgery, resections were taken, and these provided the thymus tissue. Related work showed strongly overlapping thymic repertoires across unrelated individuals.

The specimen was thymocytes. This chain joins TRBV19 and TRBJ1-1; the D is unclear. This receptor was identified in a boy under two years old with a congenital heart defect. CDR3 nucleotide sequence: TGTGCCAGTAGTATGGTGGAGGGCAACACTGAAGCTTTCTTT. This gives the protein CASSMVEGNTEAFF.